These T cell receptor beta chains were read from a single sample in a study of human T cells and chemical hapten exposure. TCRdb used MiXCR to reprocess the RACE reads, holding one entry per CDR3 protein. The sample consists of fewer than 70,000 distinct CDR3 sequences, approximately 11% of them appearing once. Sequenced material: whole blood, taken in connection with sensitization to the hapten diphenylcyclopropenone (DPC). The receptors stem from a woman between 45 and 60 years old with alopecia areata. Some clones in this sample may be carry-over from other donors' samples. The CDR3 runs from the conserved cysteine through the conserved F or W. D genes are given only for firm matches. Expanded clones are given a class, and other clones once, few, many or no size at all.

clone size	V gene	D gene	J gene	CDR3 protein	CDR3 DNA
.	TRBV12-3/TRBV12-4	TRBD1	TRBJ1-5	CASSSTGQGEGQPQHF	TGTGCCAGCAGTTCGACCGGACAGGGGGAAGGCCAGCCCCAGCATTTT
many	TRBV2	TRBD2	TRBJ2-2	CASSDFGLAGGELFF	TGTGCCAGCAGTGATTTCGGACTAGCAGGCGGGGAGCTGTTTTTT
.	TRBV19	.	TRBJ1-2	CASSIGDYGYTF	TGTGCCAGTAGTATAGGGGACTATGGCTACACCTTC
few	TRBV2	.	TRBJ2-7	CASSTQGRGSYEQYF	TGTGCCAGTTCAACACAGGGACGTGGATCCTACGAGCAGTACTTC
few	TRBV20-1	.	TRBJ2-3	CSAPDHTGSSADTQYF	TGCAGTGCTCCGGACCATACAGGGAGTTCTGCAGATACGCAGTATTTT
few	TRBV25-1	.	TRBJ1-6	CASSEIVRGSPLHF	TGTGCCAGCAGTGAAATCGTAAGAGGCTCACCCCTCCACTTT
few	TRBV18	.	TRBJ1-5	CASSPGPNQPQHF	TGTGCCAGCTCACCAGGGCCTAATCAGCCCCAGCATTTT
many	TRBV29-1	.	TRBJ1-4	CSVDSLQDEKLFF	TGCAGCGTTGATTCCCTACAGGATGAAAAACTGTTTTTT
many	TRBV7-3	TRBD2	TRBJ2-3	CASSTGLAGGDTQYF	TGTGCCAGCAGCACTGGACTAGCGGGAGGAGATACGCAGTATTTT
many	TRBV28	.	TRBJ1-1	CASSLGLGGGNTEAFF	TGTGCCAGCAGTTTGGGGTTAGGCGGGGGGAACACTGAAGCTTTCTTT
many	TRBV18	.	TRBJ2-1	CASSRQATYNEQFF	TGTGCCAGCTCACGTCAGGCTACCTACAATGAGCAGTTCTTC
many	TRBV28	.	TRBJ1-2	CASSKQGPLRGYTF	TGTGCCAGCAGTAAACAGGGCCCCCTTAGGGGCTACACCTTC
.	TRBV6-2/TRBV6-3	.	TRBJ1-1	CASSYGPDPRTEAFF	TGTGCCAGCAGTTACGGACCAGACCCGAGAACTGAAGCTTTCTTT
few	TRBV5-1	.	TRBJ1-1	CASSLEPRGRAFF	TGCGCCAGCAGCTTGGAGCCCAGGGGACGAGCTTTCTTT
many	TRBV18	.	TRBJ2-6	CASSPVGQGGSGANVLTF	TGTGCCAGCTCACCAGTTGGGCAGGGGGGCTCTGGGGCCAACGTCCTGACTTTC